The sequence of this T cell receptor (beta chain) was determined in a study of blood T cell repertoires in COVID-19. Study as a whole: The study drew acute and convalescent COVID-19 samples from the United States, Italy and Spain. PBMCs, B-cell-depleted T cells, or T cells were the source of the cDNA or gDNA that made up the material.

In the study's own analysis: Amplification with reference gene primers provided the estimates of nucleated cell counts. Produced via immunoSEQ multiplex PCR; TCRdb's table is partial and in-frame only. V and J calls and clone size come straight from that table; D and trimming were deduced from the DNA. Of 410,000 or so clones listed, over 75% are singletons. Sequencing input: peripheral blood. This receptor was taken from a woman aged 40 to 50 with COVID-19, enrolled during active disease.

CDR3 protein: CASSLPTGATEAFF. CDR3 in DNA: TGTGCCAGCAGCTTGCCAACAGGGGCCACTGAAGCTTTCTTT. This chain joins TRBV7-2 and TRBJ1-1; 7 bases are shared with TRBD1. From germline, CDR1 is SGHTA and CDR2 FQGNSA. This CDR3 is 14 amino acids long. The V segment lost 3 bases and the J segment 4 bases; nucleotides outside the gene matches: 5.